This T cell receptor (beta chain) came from a study of cytomegalovirus exposure and HLA in healthy donors. It was with 60 Vbeta and 13 Jbeta primers that the PCR ran. Sequencing was performed with immunoSEQ multiplex PCR; in TCRdb, only in-frame clones are kept and a portion is missing. The sample shows about 86,000 clones, just over 70% of them seen only once. The CDR3 length is 14 residues. Germline lookup yields CDR1 LGHNA and CDR2 YSLEER. Trimming removed 0 bases at V and 8 bases at J, with 11 bases between. Sequencing used PBMCs. The chain is built from TRBV4-3 and TRBJ2-1; D is possibly TRBD1 (5 bases). The clonotype was recovered from a man aged 55 to 70 in good health and CMV-seronegative. The chain's CDR3 is CASSQEWGRDEQFF. CDR3 coding DNA: TGCGCCAGCAGCCAAGAATGGGGCAGGGATGAGCAGTTCTTC.